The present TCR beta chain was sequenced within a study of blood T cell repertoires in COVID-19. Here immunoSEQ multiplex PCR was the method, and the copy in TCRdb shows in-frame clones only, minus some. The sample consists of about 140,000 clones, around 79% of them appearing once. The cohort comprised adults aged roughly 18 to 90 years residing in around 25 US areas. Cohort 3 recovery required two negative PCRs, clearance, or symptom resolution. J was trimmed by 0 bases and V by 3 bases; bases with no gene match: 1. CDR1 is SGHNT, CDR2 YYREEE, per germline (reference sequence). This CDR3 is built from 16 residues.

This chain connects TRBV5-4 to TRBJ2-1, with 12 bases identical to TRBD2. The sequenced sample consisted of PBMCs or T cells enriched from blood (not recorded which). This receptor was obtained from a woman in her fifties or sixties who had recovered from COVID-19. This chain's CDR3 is CASSSTSGSSYNEQFF. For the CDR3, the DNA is TGTGCCAGCAGCTCGACTAGCGGGAGCTCCTACAATGAGCAGTTCTTC.